The 5 T cell receptor beta chains presented below share a single source sample, sequenced in a study of CD4 T cells in relation to SARS-CoV-2 and coronaviruses. The protocol was immunoSEQ multiplex PCR, while the TCRdb copy is restricted to in-frame clones and leaves out a portion. The sample yields almost 20,000 clones, approximately 70% seen once. Their specific antigens are unknown. The unexposed donors gave CD4+ T cells in about 2010-2019, prior to COVID-19. CD4+ T cells were isolated from the cells after more than 8 days of culture. The sample taken for sequencing was CD4+ T cells from PBMCs, cultured in vitro. Every receptor here comes from a human donor in good health.

This clone appeared a few times. The V call is TRBV12-3 or TRBV12-4, the J call TRBJ2-5; D is possibly TRBD1 (6 bases). V lost 5 bases and J 5 bases, leaving 12 bases between the germline ends. This CDR3 contains 13 residues. DNA of the CDR3: TGTGCCAGCAGTGTCAGGGGTTTGGAGACCCAGTACTTC. Translated: CASSVRGLETQYF.

The chain is built from TRBV5-4 and TRBJ2-1; 10 bases match TRBD2. CDR1 is SGHNT, CDR2 YYREEE, per germline (reference sequence). Trimming took 4 bases from V and 12 from J; bases not matched to a gene: 10. This CDR3 has 14 residues. In DNA form, the CDR3 reads TGTGCCAGCAGCCAGCAGCGGGGGGGGGAGAGGCAGTTCTTC. Translation: CASSQQRGGERQFF.

The chain couples TRBV7-2 to TRBJ1-2; no clear D. V lost 1 base and J lost 7, with 13 bases in between. Germline-derived CDR1 and CDR2 are SGHTA and FQGNSA. The CDR3 runs 14 residues. The CDR3 coding sequence is TGTGCCAGCAGCTTAGGGCAGTCGATTGGTGGCTACACCTTC. Translating it yields CASSLGQSIGGYTF.

This clone was picked up one time. The chain uses TRBV20-1 and TRBJ2-5; D is unclear. CDR1 and CDR2 from the germline V gene are DFQATT and SNEGSKA (reference sequence). Trimming took 3 bases from V and 1 from J, leaving 18 bases between them. There are 16 residues in the CDR3. The CDR3 is CSASREGFGRQETQYF. Written as DNA, the CDR3 is TGCAGTGCTAGTAGGGAAGGGTTCGGTCGCCAAGAGACCCAGTACTTC.

The genes are TRBV6-2 or TRBV6-3 and TRBJ2-7, with 8 positions matching TRBD1. Germline loops: CDR1 MNHEY, CDR2 SVGEGT. The CDR3 covers 14 residues. V lost 5 bases, J lost 4 bases, and 7 bases stayed unmatched. The CDR3 sequence is CASSDDRGLYEQYF. The CDR3 nucleotides read TGTGCCAGCAGTGACGACAGGGGTCTTTACGAGCAGTACTTC.